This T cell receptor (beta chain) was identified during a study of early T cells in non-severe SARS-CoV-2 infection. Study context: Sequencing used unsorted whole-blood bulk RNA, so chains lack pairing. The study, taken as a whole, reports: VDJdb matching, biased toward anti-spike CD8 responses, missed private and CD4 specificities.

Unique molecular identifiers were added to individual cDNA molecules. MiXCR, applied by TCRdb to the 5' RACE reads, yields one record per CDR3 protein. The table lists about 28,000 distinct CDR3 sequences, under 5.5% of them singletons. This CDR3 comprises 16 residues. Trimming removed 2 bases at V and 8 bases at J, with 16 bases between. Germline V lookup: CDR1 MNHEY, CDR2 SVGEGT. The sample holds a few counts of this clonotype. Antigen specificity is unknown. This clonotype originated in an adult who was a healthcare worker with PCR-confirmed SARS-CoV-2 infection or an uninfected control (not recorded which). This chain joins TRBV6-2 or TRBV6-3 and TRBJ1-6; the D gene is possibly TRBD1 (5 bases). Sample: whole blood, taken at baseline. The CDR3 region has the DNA TGTGCCAGCAGTTACCCTCAGGGAGGAACGGATTCACCCCTCCACTTT. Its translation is CASSYPQGGTDSPLHF.